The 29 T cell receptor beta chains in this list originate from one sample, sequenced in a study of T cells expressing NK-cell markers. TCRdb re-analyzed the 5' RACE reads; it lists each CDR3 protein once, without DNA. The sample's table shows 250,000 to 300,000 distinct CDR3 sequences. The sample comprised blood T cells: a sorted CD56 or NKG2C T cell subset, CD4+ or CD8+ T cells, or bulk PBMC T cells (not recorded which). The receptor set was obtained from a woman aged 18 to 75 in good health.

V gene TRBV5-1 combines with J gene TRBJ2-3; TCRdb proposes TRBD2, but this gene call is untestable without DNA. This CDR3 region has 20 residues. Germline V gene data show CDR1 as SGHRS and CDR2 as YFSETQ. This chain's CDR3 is CASSLESSGGGPRSTDTQYF.

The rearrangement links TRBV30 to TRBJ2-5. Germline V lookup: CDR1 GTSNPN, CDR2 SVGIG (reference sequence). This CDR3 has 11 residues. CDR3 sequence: CAWKEQETQYF.

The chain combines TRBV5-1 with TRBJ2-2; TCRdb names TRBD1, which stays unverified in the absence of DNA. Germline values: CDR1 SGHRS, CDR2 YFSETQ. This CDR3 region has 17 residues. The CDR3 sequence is CASSRAPGQGAGGELFF.

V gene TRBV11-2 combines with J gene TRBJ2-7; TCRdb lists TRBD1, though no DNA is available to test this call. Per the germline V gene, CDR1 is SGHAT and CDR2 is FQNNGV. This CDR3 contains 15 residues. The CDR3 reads CASSLDGQGTYEQYF.

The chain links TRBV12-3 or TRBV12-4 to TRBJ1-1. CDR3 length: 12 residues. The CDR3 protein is CASSFHNTEAFF.

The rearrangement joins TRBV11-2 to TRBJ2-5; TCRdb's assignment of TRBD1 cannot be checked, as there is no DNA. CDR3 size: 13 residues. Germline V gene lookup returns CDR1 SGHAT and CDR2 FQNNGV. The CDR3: CASSRAPQETQYF.

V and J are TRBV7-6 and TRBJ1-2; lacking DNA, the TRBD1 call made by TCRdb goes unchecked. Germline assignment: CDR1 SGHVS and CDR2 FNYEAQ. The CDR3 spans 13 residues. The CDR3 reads CASSSQGEGGYTF.

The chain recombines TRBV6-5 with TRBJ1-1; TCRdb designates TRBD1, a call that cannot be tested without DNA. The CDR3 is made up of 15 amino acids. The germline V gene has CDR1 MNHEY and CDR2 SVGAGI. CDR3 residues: CASSNTPGTAPEAFF.

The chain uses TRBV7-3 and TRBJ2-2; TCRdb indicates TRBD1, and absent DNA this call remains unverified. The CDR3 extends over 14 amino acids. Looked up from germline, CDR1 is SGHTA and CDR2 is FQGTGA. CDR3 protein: CASSLTGRAGELFF.

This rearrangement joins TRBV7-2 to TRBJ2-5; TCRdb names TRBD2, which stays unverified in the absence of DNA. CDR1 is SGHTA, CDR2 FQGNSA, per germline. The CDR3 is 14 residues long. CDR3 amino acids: CASSPGPLQETQYF. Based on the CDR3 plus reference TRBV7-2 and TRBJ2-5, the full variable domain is GAGVSQSPSNKVTEKGKDVELRCDPISGHTALYWYRQSLGQGLEFLIYFQGNSAPDKSGLPSDRFSAERTGGSVSTLTIQRTQQEDSAVYLCASSPGPLQETQYFGPGTRLLVL.

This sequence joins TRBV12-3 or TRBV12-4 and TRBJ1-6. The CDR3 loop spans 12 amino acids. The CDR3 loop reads CASSYGNPPLHF.

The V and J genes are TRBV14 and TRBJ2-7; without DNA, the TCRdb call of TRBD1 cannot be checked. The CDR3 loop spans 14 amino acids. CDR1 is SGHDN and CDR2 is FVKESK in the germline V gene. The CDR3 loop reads CASSQIRTGGEQYF.

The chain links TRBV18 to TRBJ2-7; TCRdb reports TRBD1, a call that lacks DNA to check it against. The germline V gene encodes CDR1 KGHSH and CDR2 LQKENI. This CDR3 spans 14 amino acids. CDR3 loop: CASSRGRGGYEQYF.

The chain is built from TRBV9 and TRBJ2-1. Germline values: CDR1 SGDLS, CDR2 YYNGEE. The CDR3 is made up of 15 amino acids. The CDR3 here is CASSVGASSYNEQFF.

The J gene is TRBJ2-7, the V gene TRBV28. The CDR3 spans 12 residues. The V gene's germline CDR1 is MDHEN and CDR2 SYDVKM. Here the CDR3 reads CASSLLYYEQYF.

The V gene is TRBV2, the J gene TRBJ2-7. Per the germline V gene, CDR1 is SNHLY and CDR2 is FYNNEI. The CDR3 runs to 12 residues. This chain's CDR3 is CASSGRQVEQYF.

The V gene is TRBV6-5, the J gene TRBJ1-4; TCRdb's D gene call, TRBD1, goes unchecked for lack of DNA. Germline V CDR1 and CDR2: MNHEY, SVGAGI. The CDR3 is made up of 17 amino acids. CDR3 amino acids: CASSYLSYSGANEKLFF.

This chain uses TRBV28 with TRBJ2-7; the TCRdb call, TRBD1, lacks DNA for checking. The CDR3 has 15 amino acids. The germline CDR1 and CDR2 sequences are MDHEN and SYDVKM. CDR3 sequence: CARRPPGAPHYEQYF.

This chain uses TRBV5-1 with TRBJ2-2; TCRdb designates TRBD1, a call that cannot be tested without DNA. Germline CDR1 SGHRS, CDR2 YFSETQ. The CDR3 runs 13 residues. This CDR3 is CASRVTGAGELFF.

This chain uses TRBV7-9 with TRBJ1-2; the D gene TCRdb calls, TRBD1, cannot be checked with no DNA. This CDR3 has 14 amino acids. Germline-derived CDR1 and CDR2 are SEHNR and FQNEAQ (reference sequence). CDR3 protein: CASSLARGSGGYTF.

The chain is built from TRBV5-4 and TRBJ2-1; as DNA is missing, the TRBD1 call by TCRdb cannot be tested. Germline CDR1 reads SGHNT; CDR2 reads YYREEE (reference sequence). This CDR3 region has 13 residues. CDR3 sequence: CASSMGQNNEQFF.

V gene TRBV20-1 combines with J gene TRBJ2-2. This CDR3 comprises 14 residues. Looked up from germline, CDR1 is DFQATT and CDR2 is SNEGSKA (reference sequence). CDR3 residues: CSATGSANTGELFF.

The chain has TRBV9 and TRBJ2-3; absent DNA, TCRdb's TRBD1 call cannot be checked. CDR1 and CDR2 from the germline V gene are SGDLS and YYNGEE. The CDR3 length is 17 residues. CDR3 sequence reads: CASSTAPRGGGTDTQYF. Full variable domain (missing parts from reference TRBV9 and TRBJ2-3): DSGVTQTPKHLITATGQRVTLRCSPRSGDLSVYWYQQSLDQGLQFLIQYYNGEERAKGNILERFSAQQFPDLHSELNLSSLELGDSALYFCASSTAPRGGGTDTQYFGPGTRLTVL.

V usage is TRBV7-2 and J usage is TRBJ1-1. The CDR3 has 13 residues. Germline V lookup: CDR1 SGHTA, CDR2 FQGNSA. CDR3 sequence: CASKSTGIAEAFF.

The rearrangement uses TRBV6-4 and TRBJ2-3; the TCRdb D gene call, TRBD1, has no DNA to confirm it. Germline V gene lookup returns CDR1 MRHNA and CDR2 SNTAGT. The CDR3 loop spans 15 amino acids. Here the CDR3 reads CASSDVGKGTDTQYF.

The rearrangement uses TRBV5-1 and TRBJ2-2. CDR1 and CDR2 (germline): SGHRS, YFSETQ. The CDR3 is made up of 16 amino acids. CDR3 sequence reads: CASSFPGTSGTGELFF.

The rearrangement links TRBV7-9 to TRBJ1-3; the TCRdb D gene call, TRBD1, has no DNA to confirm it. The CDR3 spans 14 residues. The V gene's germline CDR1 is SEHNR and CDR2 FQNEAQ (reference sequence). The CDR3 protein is CASSGAGSGNTIYF.

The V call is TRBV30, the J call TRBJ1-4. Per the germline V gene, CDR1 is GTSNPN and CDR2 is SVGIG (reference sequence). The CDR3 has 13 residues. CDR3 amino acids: CAQDGQGFEKLFF.

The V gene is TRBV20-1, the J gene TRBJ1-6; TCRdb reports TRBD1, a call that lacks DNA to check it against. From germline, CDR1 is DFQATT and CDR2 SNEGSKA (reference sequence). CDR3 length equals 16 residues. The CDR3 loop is CSARVSGTGYNSPLHF.